Sequencing of this TCR beta chain was carried out in a study of shared clonotypes between healthy human individuals. Whole-study context: The study used three CD4 naive, three CD4 memory, two CD8 naive and one CD8 memory plate per donor.

Measured with immunoSEQ multiplex PCR; TCRdb has only the in-frame clones, and not every one. The sample has about 2.4 million clones, more than 90% seen once. Study results and limitations: Non-shared clonotypes were found to have lower generation probabilities than the clonotypes that were shared by all four of the sorted-subset donors. It was observed that around 5% of naive CD4 clonotypes were shared across a handful of donors. Sorted-subset sequencing was shown by rarefaction to be incomplete despite large depth.

Notes on this clone: The antigen remains undetermined.

J gave up 4 bases and V 5 bases, and 9 bases lay outside the gene matches. CDR3 size: 15 residues. Germline V gene data show CDR1 as SGHTA and CDR2 as FQGNSA. The chain couples TRBV7-2 to TRBJ2-5; 8 bases match TRBD2. The material sequenced was naive CD4+ T cells sorted from blood. Subset indicated: CD45RA+ positively selected. The TCR originated in a young man in good health. The CDR3 DNA reads as TGTGCCAGCAGCGCATTCTCCGGGACTAGAGAGACCCAGTACTTC. Translating it yields CASSAFSGTRETQYF.